The entry below describes one T cell receptor beta chain. Antigen: not known. The data were obtained in a study of vaccination effects on CD4 cells after COVID-19. About the study: Vaccine administered to participants consisted of two doses of either BNT162b2 or mRNA-1273. Whole-study findings and limits: Marked contraction was observed in infection-induced and vaccine-induced clones late after vaccination. Limitations: small convalescent group and missing early post-infection timepoints.

TCRdb's copy holds only in-frame clones and misses some; the assay was immunoSEQ multiplex PCR. The sample lists over 20,000 clones, roughly 74% occurring once. With the ViraFEST assay, the study expanded antigen-specific CD4+ T cells using viral peptide pools, then sequenced them. The culture ran for around nine days, and then CD4+ T cells were isolated. None of the vaccinated had previously contracted SARS-CoV-2, and their nucleocapsid antibodies tested negative. Half-medium exchanges with IL-2 medium took place on days 3 and 7. Sequenced material: CD4+ T cells from PBMCs cultured with SARS-CoV-2 spike peptides, taken before COVID-19 vaccination. The source is a human donor who received a COVID-19 vaccine.

The CDR3 coding sequence is TGTGCCAGCGGAAGAACCAGGGGCCCCGCTGAAGCTTTCTTT. It translates to CASGRTRGPAEAFF. This chain connects TRBV9 to TRBJ1-1; D may be TRBD1 (6 bases). The CDR3 has 14 amino acids. In germline, CDR1 is SGDLS, CDR2 YYNGEE. The V end was cut by 7 bases, the J end by 6 bases, with 19 bases between.